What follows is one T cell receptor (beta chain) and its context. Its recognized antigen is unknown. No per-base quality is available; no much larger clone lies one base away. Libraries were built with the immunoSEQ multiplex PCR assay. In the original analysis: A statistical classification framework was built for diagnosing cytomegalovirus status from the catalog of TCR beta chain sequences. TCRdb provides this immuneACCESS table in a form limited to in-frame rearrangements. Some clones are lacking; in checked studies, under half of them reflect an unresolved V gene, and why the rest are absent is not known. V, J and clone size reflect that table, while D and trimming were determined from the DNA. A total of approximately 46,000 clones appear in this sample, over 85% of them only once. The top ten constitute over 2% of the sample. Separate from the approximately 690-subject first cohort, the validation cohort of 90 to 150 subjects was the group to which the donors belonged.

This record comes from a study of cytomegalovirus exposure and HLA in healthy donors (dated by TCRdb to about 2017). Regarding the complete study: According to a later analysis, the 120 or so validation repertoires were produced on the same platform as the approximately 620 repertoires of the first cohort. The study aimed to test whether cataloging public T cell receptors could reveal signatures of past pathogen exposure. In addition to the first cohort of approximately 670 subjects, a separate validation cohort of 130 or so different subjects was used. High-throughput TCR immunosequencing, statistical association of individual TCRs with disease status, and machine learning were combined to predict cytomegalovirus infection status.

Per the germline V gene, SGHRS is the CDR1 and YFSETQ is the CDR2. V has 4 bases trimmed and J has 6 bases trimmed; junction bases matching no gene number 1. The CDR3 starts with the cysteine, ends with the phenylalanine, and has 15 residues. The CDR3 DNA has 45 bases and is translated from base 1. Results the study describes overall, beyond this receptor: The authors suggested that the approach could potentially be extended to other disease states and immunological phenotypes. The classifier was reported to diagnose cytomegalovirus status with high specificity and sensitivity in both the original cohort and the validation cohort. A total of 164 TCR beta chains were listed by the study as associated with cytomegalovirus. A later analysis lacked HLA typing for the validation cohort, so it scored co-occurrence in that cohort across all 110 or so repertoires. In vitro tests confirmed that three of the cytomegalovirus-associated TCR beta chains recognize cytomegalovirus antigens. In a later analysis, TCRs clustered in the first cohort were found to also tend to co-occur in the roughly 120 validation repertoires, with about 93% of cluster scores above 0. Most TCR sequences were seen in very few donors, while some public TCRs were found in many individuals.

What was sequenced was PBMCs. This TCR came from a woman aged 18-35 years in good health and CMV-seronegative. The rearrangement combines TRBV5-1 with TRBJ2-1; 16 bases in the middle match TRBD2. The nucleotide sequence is TGCGCCAGCAGCGGGACTAGCGGGAGGGCCAATGAGCAGTTCTTC. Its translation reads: CASSGTSGRANEQFF.